These T cell receptor beta chains were read from a single sample in a study of shared clonotypes between healthy human individuals. Only in-frame clones appear in the TCRdb table, and some are missing; sequencing was by immunoSEQ multiplex PCR. Altogether hundreds of thousands of clones are present, roughly 95% being singletons, with the ten largest covering about 0.12%. The specimen sequenced was naive CD8+ T cells sorted from blood. The origin of the receptors is a woman in her 30s in good health. Each CDR3 is given with its conserved first and last residue. The order of the fields is J gene, V gene, CDR3 protein.

TRBJ2-1 TRBV5-8 CASSLMTGHNEQFF
TRBJ2-5 TRBV7-9 CASSPGGGGEQYF
TRBJ2-1 TRBV4-1 CASSPPRGLAFDEQFF
TRBJ2-1 TRBV28 CASSLRLNGGDEQFF
TRBJ1-1 TRBV5-1 CASSWRTRGGTEAFF
TRBJ2-1 TRBV2 CASFEREPSYNEQFF
TRBJ2-7 TRBV13 CASSPWLAGSEQYF
TRBJ2-3 TRBV11-3 CASSFGGITDTQYF
TRBJ2-7 TRBV2 CASRDSSSYEQYF
TRBJ2-1 TRBV29-1 CSVANGRSSYNEQFF
TRBJ2-3 TRBV5-1 CASSSGRPSTDTQYF
TRBJ1-2 TRBV5-1 CASSTRQGPRDGYTF
TRBJ2-7 TRBV6-5 CASSRRTGTVYEQYF
TRBJ2-1 TRBV7-9 CASSYPRGIYNEQFF
TRBJ1-5 TRBV14 CARRPGQPDHQPQHF
TRBJ1-2 TRBV7-9 CASSPGTYGYTF
TRBJ1-5 TRBV28 CASSSRDRGLNQPQHF
TRBJ2-1 TRBV10-2 CASSPLTGVSYNEQFF
TRBJ1-4 TRBV2 CASSDSQGPTNEKLFF
TRBJ1-2 TRBV20-1 CSAYSTYGYTF
TRBJ2-2 TRBV2 CASSELTGAGAGELFF
TRBJ2-5 TRBV27 CASSPTGQSSQETQYF
TRBJ2-7 TRBV6-5 CASSPQGSSYEQYF
TRBJ2-7 TRBV7-9 CASSSSGQVSEQYF
TRBJ1-1 TRBV7-9 CASSATGNTEAFF
TRBJ2-5 TRBV12-2 CASRLRLAGERETQYF
TRBJ2-7 TRBV15 CATRAPGQGYEQYF
TRBJ2-7 TRBV5-6 CASSFAGLANEQYF
TRBJ2-7 TRBV9 CASSGDRAQGQYF
TRBJ2-7 TRBV28 CASTPALSPGARPYEQYF
TRBJ2-1 TRBV10-3 CAISEMGTSGSGNEQFF
TRBJ2-7 TRBV5-4 CASSLTSSYEQYF
TRBJ2-3 TRBV27 CASSFLTSTDTQYF
TRBJ2-3 TRBV7-8 CASSQDSSTDTQYF
TRBJ2-7 TRBV21-1 CASILTPRTRGTWLRYEQYF
TRBJ1-1 TRBV4-1 CASSPPGGGMNTEAFF
TRBJ1-4 TRBV5-6 CASSLAGSNEKLFF
TRBJ2-7 TRBV4-1 CASSHTSGIYEQYF
TRBJ2-7 TRBV13 CASSSGGSYEQYF
TRBJ1-1 TRBV7-8 CASNRLPAGTGLMNTEAFF
TRBJ2-1 TRBV7-2 CASSRPPAGYNEQFF
TRBJ2-4 TRBV2 CASSLTVLAKNIQYF
TRBJ2-5 TRBV7-9 CASSSAGHQETQYF
TRBJ2-7 TRBV6-4 CASVYRSGRGEQYF
TRBJ1-1 TRBV15 CATSRGVEENTEAFF
TRBJ2-5 TRBV6-5 CASKSGTETQYF
TRBJ2-3 TRBV29-1 CSVEFPASDTDTQYF
TRBJ2-1 TRBV6-5 CASSYGLTNEQFF
TRBJ1-1 TRBV5-1 CASSLAGGAVFQAFF
TRBJ1-2 TRBV25-1 CASSETDRVYGYTF
TRBJ1-5 TRBV27 CASSLGQGLGQPQHF
TRBJ2-2 TRBV29-1 CSVEILAGGVNTGELFF
TRBJ2-5 TRBV15 CATSERGGAEETQYF
TRBJ2-7 TRBV7-9 CASSLSPSSGSYEQYF
TRBJ1-1 TRBV9 CASGGGRGTEAFF